Shown below are 18 T cell receptor beta chains from a single sample sequenced in a study of blood T cell repertoires in COVID-19. Produced via immunoSEQ multiplex PCR; TCRdb's table is partial and in-frame only. The sample lists a few hundred thousand clones, more than 75% occurring once. The material sequenced was PBMCs or T cells enriched from blood (not recorded which). These receptor sequences come from a man under 40 who had recovered from COVID-19.

The chain recombines TRBV3-1 (or the pseudogene TRBV3-2) with TRBJ2-7; a possible D gene is TRBD1 (6 bases). Trimming took off 1 base at V and 3 bases at J, with 19 bases between the two ends. From germline, CDR1 is LGHDT and CDR2 YNNKEL (reference sequence). This CDR3 is built from 17 residues. The CDR3 sequence: CASSQAPRTARRYEQYF. CDR3 DNA sequence: TGTGCCAGCAGCCAAGCCCCCCGGACAGCCCGGCGCTACGAGCAGTACTTC.

The chain carries TRBV9 and TRBJ1-2; perhaps TRBD1 as D (5 bases). Germline CDR1 SGDLS, CDR2 YYNGEE. The CDR3 is 14 residues long. The ends were cut back, 3 bases at V and 6 bases at J, with 15 bases in the middle. CDR3 sequence (DNA): TGTGCCAGCAGCGCCCCGGGACTCCGTGATGGCTACACCTTC. It encodes CASSAPGLRDGYTF.

This chain connects TRBV28 to TRBJ1-3, with D uncertain. In germline, CDR1 is MDHEN, CDR2 SYDVKM. The CDR3 covers 12 residues. V lost 1 base and J lost 9, with 7 bases in between. CDR3 nucleotides: TGTGCCAGCAGTTTATTCGGTGGCACCATATATTTT. Translated: CASSLFGGTIYF. Based on the CDR3 plus reference TRBV28 and TRBJ1-3, the full variable domain is DVKVTQSSRYLVKRTGEKVFLECVQDMDHENMFWYRQDPGLGLRLIYFSYDVKMKEKGDIPEGYSVSREKKERFSLILESASTNQTSMYLCASSLFGGTIYFGEGSWLTVV.

The rearrangement uses TRBV3-1 (or the pseudogene TRBV3-2) and TRBJ2-7, with D perhaps TRBD1 (6 bases). Germline-derived CDR1 and CDR2 are LGHDT and YNNKEL (reference sequence). This CDR3 is 21 amino acids long. Trimming removed 1 base from V and 3 bases from J, with 31 bases in between. Here the CDR3 reads CASSQVAVPGQSPVAIYEQYF. CDR3 in DNA: TGTGCCAGCAGCCAAGTGGCGGTACCGGGACAAAGCCCTGTAGCTATCTACGAGCAGTACTTC.

The V gene is TRBV18, the J gene TRBJ1-4; D gene unclear. Trimming removed 0 bases from V and 4 bases from J, with 12 bases in between. CDR1 and CDR2 (germline): KGHSH, LQKENI. There are 16 residues in the CDR3. CDR3 region: CASSPPTRRYNEKLFF. In DNA form, the CDR3 reads TGTGCCAGCTCACCACCGACTAGGCGGTATAATGAAAAACTGTTTTTT.

A remark on this clone: Other DNA sequences from this sample encode an identical CDR3 as well. V usage is TRBV19 and J usage is TRBJ1-2; D is perhaps TRBD1 (5 bases). The CDR3 has 13 amino acids. CDR1 is LNHDA, CDR2 SQIVND, per germline (reference sequence). The V end lost 9 bases, the J end lost 2 bases, and 13 bases lay between the germline ends. CDR3 sequence: CASRGGRNYGYTF. For the CDR3, the DNA is TGTGCCAGCCGCGGGGGGAGAAACTATGGCTACACCTTC.

This chain links TRBV6-5 with TRBJ2-1; 12 bases fit TRBD2. Germline CDR1 MNHEY, CDR2 SVGAGI. The CDR3 has 14 residues. V trimming: 7 bases; J trimming: 10 bases; junction bases outside the gene matches: 8. CDR3 in DNA: TGTGCCAGCATTCGGGCTAGCGGGGGGGCCGAGCAGTTCTTC. The encoded protein is CASIRASGGAEQFF.

CDR3 protein: CASTEGGNTQYF. DNA of the CDR3: TGTGCCAGCACCGAAGGGGGAAATACGCAGTATTTT. The J gene is TRBJ2-3, the V gene TRBV27, with TRBD1 as a possible D gene (6 bases). The CDR3 is 12 amino acids. CDR1 and CDR2 from the germline V gene are MNHEY and SMNVEV (reference sequence). The germline V and J ends were trimmed by 7 bases and 7 bases, with 12 bases remaining between them.

The CDR3 loop reads CASSLGGGGGEKLFF. As DNA, the CDR3 is TGTGCCAGCAGCTTAGGGGGTGGAGGTGGTGAAAAACTGTTTTTT. The J gene is TRBJ1-4, the V gene TRBV11-2; D remains unclear. This CDR3 has 15 residues. Germline V lookup: CDR1 SGHAT, CDR2 FQNNGV. V dropped 1 base and J dropped 7 bases, with 13 bases sitting between them.

This rearrangement joins TRBV10-3 to TRBJ2-1; no clear D gene. This CDR3 contains 12 residues. Germline loops: CDR1 ENHRY, CDR2 SYGVKD. V dropped 8 bases and J dropped 8 bases, with 13 bases sitting between them. Here the CDR3 reads CAIGSRYDEQFF. For the CDR3, the DNA is TGTGCCATCGGTAGCCGGTATGATGAGCAGTTCTTC.

The chain has TRBV6-4 and TRBJ2-3, with D perhaps matching TRBD2 (6 bases). Trimming left V 4 bases short and J 0 bases short, with 8 bases between. The CDR3 extends over 14 amino acids. CDR1 MRHNA and CDR2 SNTAGT come from the germline V gene. CDR3 DNA sequence: TGTGCCAGCAGTGCCAGCGGGAGCACAGATACGCAGTATTTT. It codes for CASSASGSTDTQYF.

The V call is TRBV4-1, the J call TRBJ1-6, with D maybe TRBD1 (5 bases). This CDR3 has 16 amino acids. The V and J ends lost 0 bases and 7 bases respectively, with 13 bases between them. Germline V CDR1 and CDR2: MGHRA, YSYEKL. The CDR3 DNA sequence: TGCGCCAGCAGCCAAGAGGGTGCAGGGAAAAATTCACCCCTCCACTTT. Its translation is CASSQEGAGKNSPLHF.

This clone has more than one count but fewer than ten. The J gene is TRBJ2-5, the V gene TRBV18; TRBD1 agrees at 7 bases. The CDR3 runs to 15 residues. Trimming cost V 0 bases and J 4 bases; bases outside gene matches: 5. In germline, CDR1 is KGHSH, CDR2 LQKENI. CDR3 sequence reads: CASSPPSPGGETQYF. CDR3 in DNA: TGTGCCAGCTCACCACCATCCCCAGGGGGAGAGACCCAGTACTTC.

The chain combines TRBV3-1 (or the pseudogene TRBV3-2) with TRBJ2-5; 8 positions agree with TRBD2. V lost 2 bases, J lost 2 bases, and 7 bases stayed unmatched. CDR3 size: 16 residues. The V gene's germline CDR1 is LGHDT and CDR2 YNNKEL (reference sequence). CDR3 in DNA: TGTGCCAGCAGCCAAAGGGGTAGCGGGGAACAAGAGACCCAGTACTTC. This codes for CASSQRGSGEQETQYF.

The chain joins TRBV10-1 to TRBJ2-2; D may be TRBD1 (6 bases). This CDR3 region has 15 residues. V lost 5 bases to trimming and J lost 6 bases, with 16 bases between them. The germline V gene encodes CDR1 WNHNN and CDR2 SYGVQD (reference sequence). The CDR3 sequence is CASSPVRGWAGELFF. In nucleotides, the CDR3 is TGCGCCAGCAGTCCCGTGAGGGGGTGGGCCGGGGAGCTGTTTTTT.

The rearrangement joins TRBV29-1 to TRBJ1-4, with D perhaps matching TRBD1 (5 bases). The ends were cut back, 1 base at V and 8 bases at J, with 17 bases in the middle. CDR1 and CDR2 from the germline V gene are SQVTM and ANQGSEA. CDR3 length: 15 residues. The CDR3 coding sequence is TGCAGCGTTGAAGGACAGCTGGCAGGTCGGGAAAAACTGTTTTTT. The encoded protein is CSVEGQLAGREKLFF.

The chain uses TRBV12-3 or TRBV12-4 and TRBJ1-3; D uncertain. The CDR3 contains 13 residues. Trimming took off 5 bases at V and 0 bases at J, with 5 bases between the two ends. CDR3 in DNA: TGTGCCAGCAGTCCACTCTCTGGAAACACCATATATTTT. It translates to CASSPLSGNTIYF.

This clone occurred once. The rearrangement uses TRBV30 and TRBJ2-3, with TRBD1 identical over 7 bases. CDR3 size: 13 residues. Looked up from germline, CDR1 is GTSNPN and CDR2 is SVGIG (reference sequence). The V gene end was trimmed by 3 bases and the J gene end by 8 bases; junction bases not matched to a gene: 8. This CDR3 is CAWRGGPGSTQYF. CDR3 coding DNA: TGTGCCTGGAGAGGGGGCCCGGGGAGTACGCAGTATTTT. Together with reference TRBV30 and TRBJ2-3, the CDR3 gives the full variable domain: SQTIHQWPATLVQPVGSPLSLECTVEGTSNPNLYWYRQAAGRGLQLLFYSVGIGQISSEVPQNLSASRPQDRQFILSSKKLLLSDSGFYLCAWRGGPGSTQYFGPGTRLTVL.